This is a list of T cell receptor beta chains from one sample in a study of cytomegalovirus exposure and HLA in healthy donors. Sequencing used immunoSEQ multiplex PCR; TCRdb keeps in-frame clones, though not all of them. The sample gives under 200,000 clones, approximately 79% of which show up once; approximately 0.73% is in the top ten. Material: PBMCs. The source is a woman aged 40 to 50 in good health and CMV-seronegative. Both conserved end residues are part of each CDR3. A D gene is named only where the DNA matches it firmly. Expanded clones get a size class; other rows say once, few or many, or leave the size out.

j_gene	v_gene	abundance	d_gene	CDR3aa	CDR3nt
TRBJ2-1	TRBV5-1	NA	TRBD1	CASRAGTGAHNEQFF	TGCGCCAGCAGAGCCGGGACAGGGGCCCACAATGAGCAGTTCTTC
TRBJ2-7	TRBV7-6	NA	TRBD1	CASSVGTGASYEQYF	TGTGCCAGCAGCGTAGGGACAGGGGCCTCCTACGAGCAGTACTTC
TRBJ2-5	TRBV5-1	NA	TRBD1	CASSLYRGVETQYF	TGCGCCAGCAGCTTGTACAGGGGTGTAGAGACCCAGTACTTC
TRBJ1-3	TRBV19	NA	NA	CASSTTGTVFSGNTIYF	TGTGCCAGTAGTACAACAGGGACGGTCTTCTCTGGAAACACCATATATTTT
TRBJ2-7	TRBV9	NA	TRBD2	CASSVGSGDYEQYF	TGTGCCAGCAGCGTAGGTAGCGGGGACTACGAGCAGTACTTC
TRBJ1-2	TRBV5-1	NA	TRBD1	CASSLGGGGYGYTF	TGCGCCAGCAGCTTAGGAGGGGGCGGCTATGGCTACACCTTC
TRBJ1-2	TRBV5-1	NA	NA	CASSPRTDYGYTF	TGCGCCAGCAGCCCGAGGACAGACTATGGCTACACCTTC
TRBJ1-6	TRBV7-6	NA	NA	CASSLVNRAGSPLHF	TGTGCCAGCAGCTTAGTTAACAGGGCTGGTTCACCCCTCCACTTT
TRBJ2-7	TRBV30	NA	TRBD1	CAWSYPDRGYEQYF	TGTGCCTGGAGTTACCCTGACAGGGGATACGAGCAGTACTTC
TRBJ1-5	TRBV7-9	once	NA	CASSSDRSDQPQHF	TGTGCCAGCAGCAGCGACAGGAGCGATCAGCCCCAGCATTTT
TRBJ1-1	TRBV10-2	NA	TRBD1	CASSAMDRVRNTEAFF	TGCGCCAGCAGTGCCATGGACAGGGTTCGGAACACTGAAGCTTTCTTT
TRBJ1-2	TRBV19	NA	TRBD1	CASSVETGVYGYTF	TGTGCCAGTAGTGTAGAAACAGGGGTTTATGGCTACACCTTC